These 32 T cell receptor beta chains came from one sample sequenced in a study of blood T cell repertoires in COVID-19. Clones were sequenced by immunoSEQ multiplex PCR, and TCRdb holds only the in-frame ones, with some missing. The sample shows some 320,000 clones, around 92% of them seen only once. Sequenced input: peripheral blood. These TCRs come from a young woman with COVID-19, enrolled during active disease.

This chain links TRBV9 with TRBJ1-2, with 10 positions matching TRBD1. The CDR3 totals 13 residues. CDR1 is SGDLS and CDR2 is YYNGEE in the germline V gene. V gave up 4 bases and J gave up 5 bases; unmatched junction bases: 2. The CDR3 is CASSLDRGYGYTF. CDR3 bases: TGTGCCAGCAGCTTGGACAGGGGGTATGGCTACACCTTC.

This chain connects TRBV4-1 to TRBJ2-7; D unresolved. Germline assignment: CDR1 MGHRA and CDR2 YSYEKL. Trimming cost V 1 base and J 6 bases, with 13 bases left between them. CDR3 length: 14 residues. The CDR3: CASSQVQSVSEQYF. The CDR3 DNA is TGCGCCAGCAGCCAAGTTCAGTCAGTGTCCGAGCAGTACTTC.

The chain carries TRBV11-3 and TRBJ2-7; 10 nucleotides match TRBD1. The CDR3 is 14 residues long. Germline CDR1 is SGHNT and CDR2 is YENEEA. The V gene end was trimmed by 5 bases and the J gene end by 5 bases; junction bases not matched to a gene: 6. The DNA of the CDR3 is TGTGCCAGCAGCCCCCGGGACAGGGGCAACGAGCAGTACTTC. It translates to CASSPRDRGNEQYF.

The CDR3 bases are TGCGCCAGCAGCGGCGGGACAGGAAAACTTTACGGGGAGACCCAGTACTTC. Encoded protein: CASSGGTGKLYGETQYF. The rearrangement joins TRBV5-1 to TRBJ2-5; the match to TRBD1 covers 8 bases. Germline trimming cut 4 bases from V and 5 bases from J; bases unmatched to any gene: 16. The CDR3 is made up of 17 amino acids. CDR1 SGHRS and CDR2 YFSETQ come from the germline V gene. The entire variable domain, with the rest obtained from reference TRBV5-1 and TRBJ2-5, is as follows: KAGVTQTPRYLIKTRGQQVTLSCSPISGHRSVSWYQQTPGQGLQFLFEYFSETQRNKGNFPGRFSGRQFSNSRSEMNVSTLELGDSALYLCASSGGTGKLYGETQYFGPGTRLLVL.

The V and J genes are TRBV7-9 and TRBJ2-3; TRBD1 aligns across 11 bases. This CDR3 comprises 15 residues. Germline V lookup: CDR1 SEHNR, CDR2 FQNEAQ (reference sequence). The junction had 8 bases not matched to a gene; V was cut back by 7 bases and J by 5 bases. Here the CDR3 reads CASNSGQGAGDTQYF. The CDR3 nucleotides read TGTGCCAGCAACTCCGGACAGGGGGCTGGAGATACGCAGTATTTT.

CDR3 coding DNA: TGTGCAAGTCGCCCTAGCGGGTATTACAATGAGCAGTTCTTC. It encodes CASRPSGYYNEQFF. This sequence joins TRBV12-2 and TRBJ2-1; the DNA was not used to check the table's D call, TRBD2. TRBV12-2 is flagged as a pseudogene. This CDR3 spans 14 amino acids.

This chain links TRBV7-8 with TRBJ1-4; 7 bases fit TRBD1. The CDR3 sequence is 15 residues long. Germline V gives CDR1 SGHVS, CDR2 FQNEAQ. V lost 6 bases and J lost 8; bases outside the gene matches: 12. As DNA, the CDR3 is TGTGCCAGCAGTTATCGGGACAGTCCACTAGAAAAACTGTTTTTT. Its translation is CASSYRDSPLEKLFF.

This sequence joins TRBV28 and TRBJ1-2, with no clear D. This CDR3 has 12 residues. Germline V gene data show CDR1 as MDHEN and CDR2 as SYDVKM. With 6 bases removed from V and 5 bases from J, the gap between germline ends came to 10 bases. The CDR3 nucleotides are TGTGCCAGCAGGACTCTGGGTTATGGCTACACCTTC. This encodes CASRTLGYGYTF.

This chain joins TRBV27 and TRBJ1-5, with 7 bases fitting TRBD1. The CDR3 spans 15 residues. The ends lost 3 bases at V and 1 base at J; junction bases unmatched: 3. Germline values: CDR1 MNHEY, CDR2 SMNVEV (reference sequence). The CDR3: CASSFRGSSNQPQHF. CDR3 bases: TGTGCCAGCAGTTTCAGGGGGAGCAGCAATCAGCCCCAGCATTTT.

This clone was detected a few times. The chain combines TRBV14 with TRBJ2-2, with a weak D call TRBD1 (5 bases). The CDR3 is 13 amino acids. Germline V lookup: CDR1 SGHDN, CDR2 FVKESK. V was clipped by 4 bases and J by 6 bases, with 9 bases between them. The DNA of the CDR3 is TGTGCCAGCAGCCTGACAGTACCCGGGGAGCTGTTTTTT. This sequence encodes CASSLTVPGELFF.

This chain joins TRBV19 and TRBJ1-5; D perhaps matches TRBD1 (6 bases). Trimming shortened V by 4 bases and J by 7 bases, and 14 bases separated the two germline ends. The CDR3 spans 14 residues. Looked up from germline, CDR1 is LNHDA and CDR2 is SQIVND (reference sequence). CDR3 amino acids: CASSKGGIYQPQHF. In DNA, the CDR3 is TGTGCCAGTAGTAAGGGGGGGATTTACCAGCCCCAGCATTTT.

CDR3 in DNA: TGCAGCGCCCTTCTGTTTACGAACATCGCAGATACGCAGTATTTT. This gives the protein CSALLFTNIADTQYF. The V and J genes are TRBV29-1 and TRBJ2-3; D is undetermined. This CDR3 comprises 15 residues. Germline lookup yields CDR1 SQVTM and CDR2 ANQGSEA. V gave up 7 bases and J gave up 4 bases, with 21 bases separating them.

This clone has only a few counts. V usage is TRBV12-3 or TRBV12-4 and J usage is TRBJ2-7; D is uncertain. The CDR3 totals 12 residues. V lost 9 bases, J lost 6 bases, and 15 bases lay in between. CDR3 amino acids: CASRNPAGEQYF. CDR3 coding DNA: TGTGCCAGTAGAAACCCCGCCGGCGAGCAGTACTTC.

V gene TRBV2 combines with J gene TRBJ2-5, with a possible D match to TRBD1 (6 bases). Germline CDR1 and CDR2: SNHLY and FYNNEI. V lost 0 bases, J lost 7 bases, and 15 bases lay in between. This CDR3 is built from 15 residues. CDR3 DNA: TGTGCCAGCAGTGAAGCTGGGGGCAGGGATGGGACCCAGTACTTC. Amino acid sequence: CASSEAGGRDGTQYF.

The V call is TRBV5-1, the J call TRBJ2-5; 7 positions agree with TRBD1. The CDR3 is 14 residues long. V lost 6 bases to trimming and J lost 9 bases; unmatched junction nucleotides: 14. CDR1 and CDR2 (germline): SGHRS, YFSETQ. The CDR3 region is CASTPQGQIGAQYF. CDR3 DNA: TGCGCCAGCACCCCCCAGGGACAGATAGGGGCCCAGTACTTC.

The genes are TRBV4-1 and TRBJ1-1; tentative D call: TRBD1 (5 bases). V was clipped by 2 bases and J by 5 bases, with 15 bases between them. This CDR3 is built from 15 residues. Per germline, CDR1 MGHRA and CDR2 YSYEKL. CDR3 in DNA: TGCGCCAGCAGCCAAACCCGGGCAGGGTCAACTGAAGCTTTCTTT. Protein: CASSQTRAGSTEAFF.

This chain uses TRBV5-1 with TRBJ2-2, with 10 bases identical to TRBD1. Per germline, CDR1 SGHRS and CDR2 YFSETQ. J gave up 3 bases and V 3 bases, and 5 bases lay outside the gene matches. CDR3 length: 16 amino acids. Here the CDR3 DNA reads TGCGCCAGCAGCTATCCCGGGACAGGGGACACCGGGGAGCTGTTTTTT. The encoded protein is CASSYPGTGDTGELFF.

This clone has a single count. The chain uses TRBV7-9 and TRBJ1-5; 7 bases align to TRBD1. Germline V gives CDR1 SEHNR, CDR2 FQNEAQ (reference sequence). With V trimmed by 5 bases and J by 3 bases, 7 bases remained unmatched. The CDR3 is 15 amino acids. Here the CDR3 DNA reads TGTGCCAGCAGCCTGCAGGGGGGACCCAATCAGCCCCAGCATTTT. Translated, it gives CASSLQGGPNQPQHF.

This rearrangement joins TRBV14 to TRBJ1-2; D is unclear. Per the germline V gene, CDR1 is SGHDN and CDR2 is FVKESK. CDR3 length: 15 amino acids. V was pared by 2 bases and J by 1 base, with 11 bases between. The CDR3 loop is CASSQTGYLNYGYTF. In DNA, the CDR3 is TGTGCCAGCAGCCAAACGGGATACCTTAACTATGGCTACACCTTC. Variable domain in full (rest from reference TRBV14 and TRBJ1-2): EAGVTQFPSHSVIEKGQTVTLRCDPISGHDNLYWYRRVMGKEIKFLLHFVKESKQDESGMPNNRFLAERTGGTYSTLKVQPAELEDSGVYFCASSQTGYLNYGYTFGSGTRLTVV.

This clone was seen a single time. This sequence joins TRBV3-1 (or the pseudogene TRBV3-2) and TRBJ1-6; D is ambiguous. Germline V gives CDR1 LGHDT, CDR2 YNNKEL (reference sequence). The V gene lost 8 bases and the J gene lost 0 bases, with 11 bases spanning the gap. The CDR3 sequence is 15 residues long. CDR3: CASSRVSSYNSPLHF. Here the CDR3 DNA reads TGTGCCAGCTCCCGGGTGAGCTCCTATAATTCACCCCTCCACTTT.

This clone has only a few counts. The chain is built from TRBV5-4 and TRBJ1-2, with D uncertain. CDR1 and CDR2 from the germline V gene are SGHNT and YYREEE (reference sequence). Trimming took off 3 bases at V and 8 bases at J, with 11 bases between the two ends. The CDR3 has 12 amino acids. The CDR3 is CASSSTGWGYTF. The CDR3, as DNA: TGTGCCAGCAGCTCCACGGGATGGGGCTACACCTTC.

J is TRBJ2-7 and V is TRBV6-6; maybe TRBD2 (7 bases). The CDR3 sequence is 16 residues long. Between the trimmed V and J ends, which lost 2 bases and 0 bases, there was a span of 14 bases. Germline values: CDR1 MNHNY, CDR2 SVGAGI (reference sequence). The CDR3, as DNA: TGTGCCAGCAGTTACCTGGTAGGGGGGGACTCCTACGAGCAGTACTTC. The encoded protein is CASSYLVGGDSYEQYF.

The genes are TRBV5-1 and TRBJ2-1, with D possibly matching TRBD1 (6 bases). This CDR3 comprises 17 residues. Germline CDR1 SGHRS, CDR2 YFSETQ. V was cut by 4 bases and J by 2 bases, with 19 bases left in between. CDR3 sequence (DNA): TGCGCCAGCAGCCTACCGACTTTGGGGGCCACCTACAATGAGCAGTTCTTC. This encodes CASSLPTLGATYNEQFF.

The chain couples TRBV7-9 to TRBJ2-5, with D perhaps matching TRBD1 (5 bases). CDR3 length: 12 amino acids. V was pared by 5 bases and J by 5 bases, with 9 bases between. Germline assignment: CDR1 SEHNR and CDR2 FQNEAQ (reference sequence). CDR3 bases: TGTGCCAGCAGCCCGGACACGGAGACCCAGTACTTC. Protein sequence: CASSPDTETQYF.

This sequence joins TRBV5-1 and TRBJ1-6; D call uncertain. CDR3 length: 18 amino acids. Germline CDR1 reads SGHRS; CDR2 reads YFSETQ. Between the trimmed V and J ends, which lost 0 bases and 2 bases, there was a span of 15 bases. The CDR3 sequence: CASSLAGEGYPYNSPLHF. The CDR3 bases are TGCGCCAGCAGCTTGGCCGGGGAGGGATATCCCTATAATTCACCCCTCCACTTT.

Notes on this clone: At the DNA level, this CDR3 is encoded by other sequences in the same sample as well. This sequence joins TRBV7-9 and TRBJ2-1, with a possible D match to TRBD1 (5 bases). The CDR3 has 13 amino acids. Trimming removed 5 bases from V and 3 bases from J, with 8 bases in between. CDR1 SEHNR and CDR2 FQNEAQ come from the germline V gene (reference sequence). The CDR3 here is CASSPDSYNEQFF. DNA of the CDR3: TGTGCCAGCAGCCCCGACAGCTACAATGAGCAGTTCTTC.

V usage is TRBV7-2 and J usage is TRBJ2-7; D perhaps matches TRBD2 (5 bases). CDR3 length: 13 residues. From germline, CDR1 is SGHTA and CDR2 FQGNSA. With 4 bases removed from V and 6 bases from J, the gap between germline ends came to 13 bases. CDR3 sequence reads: CASSSEVEGEQYF. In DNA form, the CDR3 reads TGTGCCAGCAGCTCGGAGGTCGAAGGCGAGCAGTACTTC.

CDR3 sequence (DNA): TGTGCCAGCAGTCAGAGGGCGGGGCAAGGAGGAAGATACGAGCAGTACTTC. Residues: CASSQRAGQGGRYEQYF. The rearrangement uses TRBV27 and TRBJ2-7; a possible D gene is TRBD2 (6 bases). Germline V gene sequence: CDR1 MNHEY, CDR2 SMNVEV (reference sequence). V lost 5 bases to trimming and J lost 4 bases, with 24 bases between them. This CDR3 has 17 amino acids.

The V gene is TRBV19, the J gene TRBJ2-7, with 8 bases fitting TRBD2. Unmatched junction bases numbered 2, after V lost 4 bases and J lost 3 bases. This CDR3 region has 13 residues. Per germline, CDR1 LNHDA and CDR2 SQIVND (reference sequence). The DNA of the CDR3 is TGTGCCAGTAGTAGTCGGGGGGGCTACGAGCAGTACTTC. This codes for CASSSRGGYEQYF.

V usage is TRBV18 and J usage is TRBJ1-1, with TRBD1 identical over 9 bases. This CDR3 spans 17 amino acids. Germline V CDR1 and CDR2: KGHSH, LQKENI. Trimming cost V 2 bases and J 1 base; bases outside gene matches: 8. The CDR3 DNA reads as TGTGCCAGCTCACCAAACAGGGGGCGAGAGGGGAACACTGAAGCTTTCTTT. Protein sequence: CASSPNRGREGNTEAFF.

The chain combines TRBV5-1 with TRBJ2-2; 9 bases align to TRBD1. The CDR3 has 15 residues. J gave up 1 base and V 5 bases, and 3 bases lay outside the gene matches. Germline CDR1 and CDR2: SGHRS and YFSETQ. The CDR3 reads CASRQGAQNTGELFF. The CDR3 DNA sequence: TGCGCCAGCAGACAGGGGGCGCAGAACACCGGGGAGCTGTTTTTT.

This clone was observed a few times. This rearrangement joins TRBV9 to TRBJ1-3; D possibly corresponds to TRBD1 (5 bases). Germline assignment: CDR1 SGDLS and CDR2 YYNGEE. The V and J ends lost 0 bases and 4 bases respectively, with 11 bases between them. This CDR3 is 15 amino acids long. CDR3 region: CASSVDFRGGNTIYF. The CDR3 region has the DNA TGTGCCAGCAGCGTAGATTTCCGGGGGGGAAACACCATATATTTT. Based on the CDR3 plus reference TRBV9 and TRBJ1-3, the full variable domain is DSGVTQTPKHLITATGQRVTLRCSPRSGDLSVYWYQQSLDQGLQFLIQYYNGEERAKGNILERFSAQQFPDLHSELNLSSLELGDSALYFCASSVDFRGGNTIYFGEGSWLTVV.